This TCR beta chain was obtained from a study of spatial heterogeneity in lung cancer. Specified time point: sample taken at primary tumor resection. Without sorting, whole RNA was sequenced from tumor, nontumor lung or frozen PBMC. From germline, CDR1 is MDHEN and CDR2 SYDVKM. The CDR3 consists of 15 residues. V lost 6 bases and J lost 10; bases outside the gene matches: 10. A unique molecular identifier was attached to every TCR cDNA molecule. TCRdb independently ran MiXCR on the 5' RACE reads; one entry per CDR3 protein. The data hold 49,000 or so distinct CDR3 sequences, with roughly 12% observed a single time.

The TCR originated in a female donor with early-stage non-small cell lung cancer. Sample: PBMCs, taken at surgery. The J gene is TRBJ1-6, the V gene TRBV28; 9 bases are shared with TRBD1. CDR3 amino acids: CASSLLGTGRSPLHF. The CDR3 DNA sequence: TGTGCCAGCAGCCTCCTCGGGACAGGGCGGTCACCCCTCCACTTT.